These 21 T cell receptor beta chains were sequenced from one sample in a study of CD8+ T cells in alopecia areata. It was cDNA, reverse transcribed from extracted RNA, that served as the sequencing template. Produced via immunoSEQ multiplex PCR; TCRdb's table is partial and in-frame only. This table holds roughly 200,000 clones, 56% found once. The sample was CD8+ T cells sorted from blood. These receptors were taken from a human donor in good health.

The table lists this clone with many counts. V gene TRBV12-5 combines with J gene TRBJ1-1; 10 nucleotides agree with TRBD1. V lost 0 bases to trimming and J lost 3 bases; unmatched junction nucleotides: 10. Germline V gene data show CDR1 as LGHNT and CDR2 as FRNRAP. The CDR3 sequence is 18 residues long. The CDR3 sequence is CASGLVRTGGILDTEAFF. In nucleotides, the CDR3 is TGTGCTAGTGGTTTGGTAAGGACAGGGGGTATTCTGGACACTGAAGCTTTCTTT.

Only one count was recorded for this clone. The chain combines TRBV28 with TRBJ2-5, with 10 nucleotides matching TRBD1. The V segment lost 1 base and the J segment 3 bases; nucleotides outside the gene matches: 5. The CDR3 is made up of 16 amino acids. Per the germline V gene, CDR1 is MDHEN and CDR2 is SYDVKM. The CDR3 DNA is TGTGCCAGCAGTTTATTCGGGACAGGGGTGGAAGAGACCCAGTACTTC. Translating gives CASSLFGTGVEETQYF.

There are a few counts of this clone. The chain is built from TRBV27 and TRBJ1-5; D is perhaps TRBD1 (6 bases). CDR1 is MNHEY and CDR2 is SMNVEV in the germline V gene (reference sequence). CDR3 length: 14 residues. Trimming left V 3 bases short and J 5 bases short, with 11 bases between. DNA for the CDR3: TGTGCCAGCAGTTTTGGAGGGGGTGATCAGCCCCAGCATTTT. Residues: CASSFGGGDQPQHF.

This chain links TRBV5-6 with TRBJ2-7; D possibly matches TRBD1 or TRBD2 (5 bases each). There are 18 residues in the CDR3. V was trimmed by 4 bases and J by 0 bases, leaving 23 bases between them. Germline V gene lookup returns CDR1 SGHDT and CDR2 YYEEEE. In nucleotides, the CDR3 is TGTGCCAGCAGCCCCTCCTCGGGGCCACTTGGCCTCTCCTACGAGCAGTACTTC. This sequence encodes CASSPSSGPLGLSYEQYF.

The chain has TRBV27 and TRBJ2-7; D is ambiguous. Trimming took 2 bases from V and 6 from J, leaving 11 bases between them. The germline gives CDR1 MNHEY, CDR2 SMNVEV (reference sequence). The CDR3 consists of 13 residues. CDR3 region: CASSLRQGFEQYF. The CDR3 nucleotides read TGTGCCAGCAGTTTACGACAAGGGTTCGAGCAGTACTTC.

The chain joins TRBV13 to TRBJ2-2; D might be TRBD2 (5 bases). The germline V gene has CDR1 PRHDT and CDR2 FYEKMQ (reference sequence). This CDR3 is 15 amino acids long. V gave up 2 bases and J gave up 7 bases, with 14 bases separating them. Written as DNA, the CDR3 is TGTGCCAGCAGCTTAACGGGGTCTGAGGGCGGGGAGCTGTTTTTT. Encoded protein: CASSLTGSEGGELFF. Full variable domain (remainder filled in from reference TRBV13 and TRBJ2-2): AAGVIQSPRHLIKEKRETATLKCYPIPRHDTVYWYQQGPGQDPQFLISFYEKMQSDKGSIPDRFSAQQFSDYHSELNMSSLELGDSALYFCASSLTGSEGGELFFGEGSRLTVL.

The chain recombines TRBV30 with TRBJ2-6; unclear D gene. Per the germline V gene, CDR1 is GTSNPN and CDR2 is SVGIG (reference sequence). The CDR3 is 12 amino acids. The germline V and J ends were trimmed by 6 bases and 4 bases, with 7 bases remaining between them. CDR3 sequence reads: CACRIGANVLTF. The CDR3 DNA reads as TGTGCCTGTCGAATAGGGGCCAACGTCCTGACTTTC.

The chain carries TRBV27 and TRBJ2-3, with a possible D match to TRBD1 (6 bases). V was clipped by 6 bases and J by 1 base, with 8 bases between them. Looked up from germline, CDR1 is MNHEY and CDR2 is SMNVEV (reference sequence). There are 13 residues in the CDR3. The CDR3, as DNA: TGTGCCAGCAGGGACAGACGCACAGATACGCAGTATTTT. It codes for CASRDRRTDTQYF.

Here the CDR3 reads CASSHTRGRPNEQYF. The CDR3 nucleotides are TGTGCCAGCAGTCATACCAGGGGGCGCCCCAACGAGCAGTACTTC. The chain has TRBV2 and TRBJ2-7; 8 bases agree with TRBD1. The length of the CDR3 is 15 residues. The germline CDR1 and CDR2 sequences are SNHLY and FYNNEI. Trimming cost V 5 bases and J 5 bases; bases outside gene matches: 11.

The V call is TRBV6-5, the J call TRBJ1-1; D remains ambiguous. Looked up from germline, CDR1 is MNHEY and CDR2 is SVGAGI. This CDR3 is built from 13 residues. Trimming stripped 0 bases from V and 3 bases from J, with 5 bases between. CDR3 coding DNA: TGTGCCAGCAGTTACTCACGGGACACTGAAGCTTTCTTT. It specifies CASSYSRDTEAFF.

The rearrangement joins TRBV27 to TRBJ2-4, with 7 positions matching TRBD1. The CDR3 runs to 13 residues. The V and J ends lost 2 bases and 11 bases, in that order; junction bases with no gene match: 6. Germline CDR1 and CDR2: MNHEY and SMNVEV (reference sequence). Here the CDR3 reads CASSLNRGAFQYF. The DNA of the CDR3 is TGTGCCAGCAGTTTAAACAGGGGAGCATTTCAGTACTTC.

V usage is TRBV30 and J usage is TRBJ2-1; weak D call: TRBD1 (5 bases). Germline CDR1 GTSNPN, CDR2 SVGIG (reference sequence). V lost 3 bases, J lost 6 bases, and 12 bases lay in between. The CDR3 extends over 13 amino acids. The CDR3 loop reads CAWRDISANEQFF. DNA for the CDR3: TGTGCCTGGAGGGACATCAGTGCCAATGAGCAGTTCTTC.

The gene calls are TRBV19 and TRBJ1-1; no definite D call. The CDR3 has 13 residues. The V end lost 8 bases, the J end lost 5 bases, and 15 bases lay between the germline ends. CDR1 LNHDA and CDR2 SQIVND come from the germline V gene (reference sequence). CDR3 nucleotides: TGTGCCAGTGAGCAGAGGGAAAGGACTGAAGCTTTCTTT. Amino acid sequence: CASEQRERTEAFF.

The J gene is TRBJ1-2, the V gene TRBV27; D not certain. The CDR3 contains 14 residues. Looked up from germline, CDR1 is MNHEY and CDR2 is SMNVEV (reference sequence). Between the trimmed V and J ends, which lost 2 bases and 6 bases, there was a span of 13 bases. For the CDR3, the DNA is TGTGCCAGCAGTTTAAATGGAGGGTTAAATGGCTACACCTTC. Translated: CASSLNGGLNGYTF.

The V gene is TRBV5-6, the J gene TRBJ1-5, with D possibly being TRBD1 (5 bases). Germline V lookup: CDR1 SGHDT, CDR2 YYEEEE. Trimming stripped 5 bases from V and 2 bases from J, with 11 bases between. This CDR3 is 14 amino acids long. The CDR3 protein is CASRSWGGNQPQHF. The CDR3 DNA is TGTGCCAGCAGGAGCTGGGGGGGCAATCAGCCCCAGCATTTT.

The CDR3 spells CASSYGRRLGDYEQYF. The DNA of the CDR3 is TGTGCCAGCAGCTACGGACGGCGGCTAGGTGACTACGAGCAGTACTTC. V usage is TRBV7-2 and J usage is TRBJ2-7, with no clear D. V was shortened by 4 bases and J by 3 bases, with 19 bases between the two germline ends. Per germline, CDR1 SGHTA and CDR2 FQGNSA. The CDR3 has 16 amino acids.

The chain combines TRBV9 with TRBJ2-7; D unclear. Germline values: CDR1 SGDLS, CDR2 YYNGEE. The CDR3 sequence is 14 residues long. Trimming removed 0 bases at V and 2 bases at J, with 9 bases between. CDR3 in DNA: TGTGCCAGCAGCGTAGGCGGCTCTACCTACGAGCAGTACTTC. Translation: CASSVGGSTYEQYF.

The chain uses TRBV27 and TRBJ2-3, with 7 bases lining up with TRBD1. V lost 6 bases and J lost 4; bases outside the gene matches: 4. The CDR3 has 13 amino acids. Germline V gives CDR1 MNHEY, CDR2 SMNVEV (reference sequence). CDR3 protein: CASSTGVADTQYF. Here the CDR3 DNA reads TGTGCCAGCAGCACAGGGGTAGCAGATACGCAGTATTTT.

This clone appeared a few times. The chain employs TRBV11-2 and TRBJ1-6, with a tentative D call TRBD1 (5 bases). From germline, CDR1 is SGHAT and CDR2 FQNNGV. Trimming shortened V by 8 bases and J by 5 bases, and 13 bases separated the two germline ends. CDR3 size: 14 residues. Here the CDR3 DNA reads TGTGCCAGCCTGGGGCACGGCGATAATTCACCCCTCCACTTT. Translation gives CASLGHGDNSPLHF.

The CDR3 is CASSEQGGNQPQHF. In DNA, the CDR3 is TGTGCCAGCAGTGAACAAGGGGGCAATCAGCCCCAGCATTTT. This chain links TRBV2 with TRBJ1-5, with a tentative D call TRBD1 (5 bases). The germline V gene encodes CDR1 SNHLY and CDR2 FYNNEI. The V end was cut by 2 bases, the J end by 2 bases, with 7 bases between. The length of the CDR3 is 14 residues.

CDR3 amino acids: CASSQDIREPQHF. The CDR3 DNA follows: TGCGCCAGCAGCCAAGATATCCGGGAGCCCCAGCATTTT. The chain uses TRBV4-1 and TRBJ1-5; the D is unclear. Trimming left V 0 bases short and J 8 bases short, with 8 bases between. CDR1 is MGHRA, CDR2 YSYEKL, per germline. CDR3 length equals 13 residues.